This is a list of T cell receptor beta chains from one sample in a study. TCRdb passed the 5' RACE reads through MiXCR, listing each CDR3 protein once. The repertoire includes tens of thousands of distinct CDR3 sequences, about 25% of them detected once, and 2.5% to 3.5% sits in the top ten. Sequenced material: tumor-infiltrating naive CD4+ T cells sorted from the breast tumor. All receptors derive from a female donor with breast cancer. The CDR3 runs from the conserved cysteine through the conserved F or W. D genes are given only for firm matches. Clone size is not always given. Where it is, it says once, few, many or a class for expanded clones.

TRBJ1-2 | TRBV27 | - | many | CASSVDSANYGYTF | TGTGCCAGCAGCGTCGACAGCGCTAACTATGGCTACACCTTC
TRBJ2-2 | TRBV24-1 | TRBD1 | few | CATRQGTFGTGELFF | TGTGCCACTCGACAGGGTACCTTTGGAACCGGGGAGCTGTTTTTT
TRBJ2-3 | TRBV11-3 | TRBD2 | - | CASSFGGTGTDTQYF | TGTGCCAGCAGCTTCGGGGGGACTGGCACAGATACGCAGTATTTT
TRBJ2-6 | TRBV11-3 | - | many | CASSLVAGANVLTF | TGTGCCAGCAGCTTAGTGGCGGGGGCCAACGTCCTGACTTTC
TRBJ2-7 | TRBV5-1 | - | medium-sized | CASSFTFSAAYEQYF | TGCGCCAGCAGCTTTACTTTTTCAGCGGCCTACGAGCAGTACTTC
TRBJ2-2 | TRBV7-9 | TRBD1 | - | CASSIGGNTGELFF | TGTGCCAGCAGCATAGGGGGCAACACCGGGGAGCTGTTTTTT
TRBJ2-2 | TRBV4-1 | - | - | CASSQDSWLTPNTGELFF | TGCGCCAGCAGCCAAGATAGTTGGCTCACCCCAAACACCGGGGAGCTGTTTTTT
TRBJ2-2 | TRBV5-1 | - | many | CASSSDPRGATGELFF | TGCGCCAGCAGCTCGGACCCCCGGGGGGCCACCGGGGAGCTGTTTTTT
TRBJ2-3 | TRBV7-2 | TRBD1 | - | CASSRQGARTDTQYF | TGTGCCAGCAGCAGACAGGGGGCGCGCACAGATACGCAGTATTTT
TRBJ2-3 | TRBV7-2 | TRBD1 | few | CASSPGTGAFTDTQYF | TGTGCCAGCAGCCCCGGGACAGGGGCTTTCACAGATACGCAGTATTTT
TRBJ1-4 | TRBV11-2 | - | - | CASSRPGQKLFF | TGTGCCAGCAGCCGACCCGGACAGAAACTGTTTTTT
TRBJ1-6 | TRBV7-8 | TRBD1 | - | CASSSQPGQHSFYNSPLHF | TGTGCCAGCAGCTCTCAACCGGGACAGCATTCTTTCTATAATTCACCCCTCCACTTT
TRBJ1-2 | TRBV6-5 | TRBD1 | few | CASRPDRGRGGYTF | TGTGCCAGCAGGCCAGACAGGGGGAGAGGTGGCTACACCTTC
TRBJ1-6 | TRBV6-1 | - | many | CASSERGRDPRTLHF | TGTGCCAGCAGTGAGAGAGGCCGGGACCCGAGGACCCTCCACTTT